Given below is one T cell receptor beta chain in context. This sample stems from a study of tumor and adjacent non-tumor tissue in lung cancer. The CDR3 covers 15 residues. Germline V lookup: CDR1 SNHLY, CDR2 FYNNEI. The V gene end was trimmed by 4 bases and the J gene end by 4 bases; junction bases not matched to a gene: 2. A modified ARM-PCR protocol with three rounds of nested PCR amplified TCRbeta. TCRdb re-analysed the multiplex PCR reads in MiXCR, keeping a single row per CDR3 protein. Of some 120,000 distinct CDR3 sequences in the sample, 66% were seen once. The template was RNA from unsorted bulk tissue.

The rearrangement joins TRBV2 to TRBJ2-3; 13 nucleotides align to TRBD2. The source of this sequence is a man aged 25 to 40 with non-small cell lung cancer. What was sequenced was lung tumor tissue. The CDR3 nucleotides are TGTGCCAGCAGTGGGACTAGCGGGGGAGCAGATACGCAGTATTTT. The encoded protein is CASSGTSGGADTQYF.